The T cell receptor beta chain under discussion was sequenced for a study of PD-1 blockade in classical Hodgkin lymphoma. General study points: Some patients started nivolumab under 1 year after ASCT, and they were excluded.

Sequencing used immunoSEQ multiplex PCR; TCRdb keeps in-frame clones, though not all of them. The table shows some 8,000 clones, with around 79% occurring only once. A word on this clone: Its cognate antigen is unknown.

The CDR3 spans 16 residues. V lost 2 bases and J 0 bases, leaving 8 bases between the germline ends. From germline, CDR1 is SGHVS and CDR2 FNYEAQ. Time point in this sample: cycle 4 day 1 (C4D1), after 5 to 7 weeks of nivolumab. Each patient's relapse followed autologous stem cell transplantation, and brentuximab vedotin exposure varied. Thawed PBMCs underwent magnetic negative selection to obtain purified CD8+ T cells. The specimen comprised CD8+ T cells from blood, sampled before the fourth cycle of nivolumab. The J gene is TRBJ2-6, the V gene TRBV7-6; D ambiguous. The TCR sequence derives from a human donor with classical Hodgkin lymphoma. The CDR3 is CASSLMRSSGANVLTF. Here the CDR3 DNA reads TGTGCCAGCAGCTTAATGCGAAGCTCTGGGGCCAACGTCCTGACTTTC.